A single T cell receptor (beta chain) is shown here with its context. The data were taken from a study of blood T cells in healthy people across ages. A J-beta primer mix and a sample-barcoded 5' primer were used in a second PCR of about 7 to 12 cycles. TCRdb analysed the 5' RACE reads with MiXCR anew, one entry per CDR3 protein. Among roughly 1.5 million distinct CDR3 sequences listed, around 40% were seen once. Per-sample yields of isolated PBMCs were at least 6 million. The germline V gene has CDR1 SGHTA and CDR2 FQGNSA. The CDR3 is made up of 15 amino acids. The TCR comes from a woman aged 18-30 years in good health. This chain connects TRBV7-2 to TRBJ2-5, with TRBD1 identical over 9 bases. Gene TRBJ2-7 matches the end of the DNA better, so the J call may be wrong. What was sequenced was blood. The chain's CDR3 is CASSFAGTGFHEQYF. In nucleotides, the CDR3 is TGTGCCAGCAGCTTCGCGGGGACAGGGTTTCACGAGCAGTACTTC.